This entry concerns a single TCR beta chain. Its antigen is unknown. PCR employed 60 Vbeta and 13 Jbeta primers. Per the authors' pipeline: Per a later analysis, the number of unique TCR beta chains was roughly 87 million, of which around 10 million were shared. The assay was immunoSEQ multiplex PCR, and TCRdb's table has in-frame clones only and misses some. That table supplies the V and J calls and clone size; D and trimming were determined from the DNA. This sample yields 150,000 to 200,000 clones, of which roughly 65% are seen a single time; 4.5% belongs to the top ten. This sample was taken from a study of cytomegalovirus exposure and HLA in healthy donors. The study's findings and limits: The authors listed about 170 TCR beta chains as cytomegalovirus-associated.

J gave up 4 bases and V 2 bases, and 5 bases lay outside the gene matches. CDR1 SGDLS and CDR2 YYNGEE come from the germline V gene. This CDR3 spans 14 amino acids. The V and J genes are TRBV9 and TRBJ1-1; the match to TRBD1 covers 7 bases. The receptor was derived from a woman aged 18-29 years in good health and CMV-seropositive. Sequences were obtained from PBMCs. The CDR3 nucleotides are TGTGCCAGCAGCGTGACAGGGATGGTCACTGAAGCTTTCTTT. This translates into CASSVTGMVTEAFF.